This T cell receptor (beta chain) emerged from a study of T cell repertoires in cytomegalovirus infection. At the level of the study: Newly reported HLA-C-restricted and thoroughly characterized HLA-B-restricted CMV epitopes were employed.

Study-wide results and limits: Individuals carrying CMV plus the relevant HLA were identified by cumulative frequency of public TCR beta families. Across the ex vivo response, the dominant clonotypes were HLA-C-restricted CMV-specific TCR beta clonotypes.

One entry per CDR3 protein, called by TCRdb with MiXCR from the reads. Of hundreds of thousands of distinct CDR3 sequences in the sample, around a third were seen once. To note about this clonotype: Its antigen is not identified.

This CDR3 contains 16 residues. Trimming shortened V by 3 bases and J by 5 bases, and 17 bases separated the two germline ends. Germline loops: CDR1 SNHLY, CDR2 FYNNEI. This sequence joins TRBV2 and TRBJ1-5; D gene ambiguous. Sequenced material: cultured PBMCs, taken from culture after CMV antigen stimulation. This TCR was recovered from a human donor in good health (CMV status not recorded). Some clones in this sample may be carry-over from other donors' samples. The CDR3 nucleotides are TGTGCCAGCAGTGATCTGGACCTGGCGGAGGATCAGCCCCAGCATTTT. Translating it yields CASSDLDLAEDQPQHF.